The 22 T cell receptor beta chains presented below share a single source sample, sequenced in a study of chemoradiotherapy in HPV16-positive cancers (dated 2022 in TCRdb). Libraries were built with the immunoSEQ multiplex PCR assay. Sourced from immuneACCESS, this table was stored by TCRdb with only in-frame sequences that have V and J called. A share of the clones is absent; for the studies checked, an unresolved V gene accounts for under half, and the remainder has no known explanation. For this sample there are around 7,400 clones; around 74% appear just once. Clones ranked in the top ten supply roughly 17% of the sample. Sequences were derived from tumor tissue, sampled from a patient who underwent chemoradiotherapy. The receptors derive from a human donor with HPV-associated anogenital cancer.

The J gene is TRBJ1-2, the V gene TRBV6-5; TRBD1 is a possible D gene (6 bases). The CDR3 covers 14 residues. Deletions cut 5 bases from V and 0 bases from J, with 10 bases between. Germline V gives CDR1 MNHEY, CDR2 SVGAGI. CDR3 loop: CASSRRGTNYGYTF. The CDR3 coding sequence is TGTGCCAGCAGTCGCAGGGGAACTAACTATGGCTACACCTTC.

J is TRBJ2-7 and V is TRBV5-4; no reliable D call. The CDR3 runs to 12 residues. The V gene's germline CDR1 is SGHNT and CDR2 YYREEE (reference sequence). V was clipped by 2 bases and J by 3 bases, with 6 bases between them. The DNA of the CDR3 is TGTGCCAGCAGCTTAAACTTCTACGAGCAGTACTTC. Translation: CASSLNFYEQYF.

There are a few counts of this clone. The rearrangement joins TRBV5-1 to TRBJ1-4, with D possibly being TRBD1 (5 bases). The CDR3 contains 20 residues. Trimming removed 3 bases from V and 3 bases from J, with 27 bases in between. Per germline, CDR1 SGHRS and CDR2 YFSETQ. CDR3 loop: CASSSELVRGGYTANEKLFF. CDR3 sequence (DNA): TGCGCCAGCAGCTCGGAACTGGTCCGGGGGGGATATACGGCTAATGAAAAACTGTTTTTT.

The rearrangement joins TRBV5-5 to TRBJ2-3, with 8 positions matching TRBD2. Per germline, CDR1 SGHKS and CDR2 YYEKEE (reference sequence). The length of the CDR3 is 16 residues. V was pared by 1 base and J by 0 bases, with 4 bases of the junction left unmatched. CDR3: CASSLRGGPSTDTQYF. CDR3 nucleotides: TGTGCCAGCAGCTTGCGGGGGGGGCCTAGCACAGATACGCAGTATTTT.

The genes are TRBV19 and TRBJ1-4; possibly TRBD1 for D (5 bases). The CDR3 has 14 amino acids. Deletions cut 11 bases from V and 0 bases from J, with 13 bases between. The germline V gene encodes CDR1 LNHDA and CDR2 SQIVND (reference sequence). The CDR3 here is CAVSGTSTNEKLFF. CDR3 bases: TGTGCCGTTTCTGGGACTTCAACTAATGAAAAACTGTTTTTT.

This rearrangement joins TRBV19 to TRBJ2-3; D not certain. The germline V gene has CDR1 LNHDA and CDR2 SQIVND (reference sequence). This CDR3 contains 12 residues. V was clipped by 6 bases and J by 6 bases, with 10 bases between them. The CDR3 loop reads CASRGPWDTQYF. The CDR3 bases are TGTGCCAGTAGAGGACCGTGGGATACGCAGTATTTT.

The rearrangement uses TRBV10-3 and TRBJ1-2; TRBD1 matches 12 bases. The ends lost 6 bases at V and 8 bases at J; junction bases unmatched: 7. The germline V gene has CDR1 ENHRY and CDR2 SYGVKD. CDR3 length: 14 amino acids. The CDR3 region has the DNA TGTGCCATCAGGGGGACAGGGGGCAATGGGGGCTACACCTTC. As protein: CAIRGTGGNGGYTF.

The chain recombines TRBV5-4 with TRBJ2-3; D may be TRBD2 (7 bases). The germline CDR1 and CDR2 sequences are SGHNT and YYREEE (reference sequence). The CDR3 contains 17 residues. Deletions cut 5 bases from V and 2 bases from J, with 21 bases between. CDR3 loop: CASRLGGAGSYTDTQYF. The CDR3 DNA follows: TGTGCCAGCAGACTGGGGGGGGCGGGATCTTACACAGATACGCAGTATTTT.

This chain joins TRBV11-2 and TRBJ2-1; weak D call: TRBD2 (5 bases). Germline V gives CDR1 SGHAT, CDR2 FQNNGV. This CDR3 contains 18 residues. V was trimmed by 5 bases and J by 2 bases, leaving 22 bases between them. The CDR3: CASSPRPLALVAYNEQFF. The CDR3 region has the DNA TGTGCCAGCAGCCCACGCCCTCTAGCTCTGGTGGCCTACAATGAGCAGTTCTTC.

The chain joins TRBV5-8 to TRBJ2-2; 10 bases match TRBD2. Germline lookup yields CDR1 SGHTS and CDR2 YDEGEE. Trimming at V came to 2 bases and at J to 4 bases, leaving 5 bases not matched to a gene. The CDR3 spans 16 residues. CDR3 loop: CASSFQRGGRTGELFF. CDR3 nucleotides: TGTGCCAGCAGCTTTCAGCGGGGGGGCCGCACCGGGGAGCTGTTTTTT. The variable domain in full, with the rest retrieved from reference TRBV5-8 and TRBJ2-2, is EAGVTQSPTHLIKTRGQQATLRCSPISGHTSVYWYQQALGLGLQFLLWYDEGEERNRGNFPPRFSGRQFPNYSSELNVNALELEDSALYLCASSFQRGGRTGELFFGEGSRLTVL.

The rearrangement uses TRBV27 and TRBJ1-2; the D gene is possibly TRBD1 (5 bases). This CDR3 is 14 amino acids long. Per the germline V gene, CDR1 is MNHEY and CDR2 is SMNVEV (reference sequence). V was clipped by 3 bases and J by 3 bases, with 11 bases between them. This CDR3 reads CASSFGAGYYGYTF. The DNA for the CDR3 is TGTGCCAGCAGTTTTGGGGCAGGCTACTATGGCTACACCTTC.

The V call is TRBV4-2, the J call TRBJ1-5; tentative D call: TRBD1 (5 bases). Germline V gives CDR1 LGHNA, CDR2 YNFKEQ. Between the trimmed V and J ends, which lost 1 base and 0 bases, there was a span of 16 bases. This CDR3 spans 18 amino acids. The CDR3 loop reads CASSQGAGSKGSNQPQHF. The CDR3 bases are TGTGCCAGCAGCCAAGGGGCAGGGTCGAAAGGTAGCAATCAGCCCCAGCATTTT.

By frequency in the sample, this clone is large. V usage is TRBV27 and J usage is TRBJ1-3, with TRBD1 as a possible D gene (5 bases). The CDR3 is 17 amino acids. Trimming cost V 7 bases and J 0 bases, with 19 bases left between them. Germline V gives CDR1 MNHEY, CDR2 SMNVEV (reference sequence). CDR3 sequence (DNA): TGTGCCAGCACTCCAGGAAGGGACCTTAGCTCTGGAAACACCATATATTTT. It translates to CASTPGRDLSSGNTIYF.

This clone was found a few times. The chain recombines TRBV15 with TRBJ2-3; 7 nucleotides match TRBD1. V gave up 6 bases and J gave up 2 bases; unmatched junction bases: 8. Looked up from germline, CDR1 is LNHNV and CDR2 is YYDKDF (reference sequence). The CDR3 sequence is 15 residues long. Written as DNA, the CDR3 is TGTGCCACCAGTAAACAGGGGACCTCCACAGATACGCAGTATTTT. It translates to CATSKQGTSTDTQYF.

The chain combines TRBV2 with TRBJ2-3; maybe TRBD1 (6 bases). V gave up 5 bases and J gave up 4 bases, with 13 bases separating them. The CDR3 consists of 14 residues. Germline values: CDR1 SNHLY, CDR2 FYNNEI. In nucleotides, the CDR3 is TGTGCCAGCAGTCACAGGGTGATCGCAGATACGCAGTATTTT. Protein: CASSHRVIADTQYF.

The J gene is TRBJ1-6, the V gene TRBV30; D ambiguous. The germline CDR1 and CDR2 sequences are GTSNPN and SVGIG (reference sequence). The V end was cut by 3 bases, the J end by 9 bases, with 15 bases between. The CDR3 runs to 14 residues. Written as DNA, the CDR3 is TGTGCCTGGAGCCACAGCGGGTCCGGTTCACCCCTCCACTTT. Translation: CAWSHSGSGSPLHF.

The chain recombines TRBV6-6 with TRBJ2-5; a possible D gene is TRBD2 (5 bases). CDR1 is MNHNY and CDR2 is SVGAGI in the germline V gene (reference sequence). This CDR3 is 12 amino acids long. The V and J ends lost 6 bases and 4 bases respectively, with 9 bases between them. CDR3 region: CASRRVAETQYF. The DNA for the CDR3 is TGTGCCAGCAGGAGGGTAGCAGAGACCCAGTACTTC.

CDR3 in amino acids: CASSPGDRSPPYF. CDR3 nucleotide sequence: TGTGCCAGCTCACCAGGGGACAGGTCACCTCCGTACTTC. This chain connects TRBV18 to TRBJ2-4, with 8 nucleotides matching TRBD1. In germline, CDR1 is KGHSH, CDR2 LQKENI. With 2 bases clipped from V and 15 bases from J, the junction kept 9 bases outside the gene matches. This CDR3 has 13 residues.

The V and J genes are TRBV9 and TRBJ1-2; TRBD1 aligns across 9 bases. CDR1 is SGDLS, CDR2 YYNGEE, per germline. This CDR3 contains 16 residues. Trimming took 5 bases from V and 7 from J; bases not matched to a gene: 15. CDR3 protein: CASREPPGQGWGGYTF. In DNA form, the CDR3 reads TGTGCCAGCAGAGAGCCCCCCGGACAGGGGTGGGGTGGCTACACCTTC.

The V and J genes are TRBV11-1 and TRBJ2-5; D gene unclear. The germline V gene has CDR1 SGHAT and CDR2 FQDESV (reference sequence). The CDR3 has 10 amino acids. The V and J ends lost 4 bases and 5 bases respectively, with 2 bases between them. The chain's CDR3 is CASSWETQYF. The CDR3 nucleotides read TGTGCCAGCAGCTGGGAGACCCAGTACTTC.

J is TRBJ1-5 and V is TRBV28, with a weak D call TRBD1 (6 bases). The length of the CDR3 is 16 residues. CDR1 and CDR2 from the germline V gene are MDHEN and SYDVKM. Trimming took 7 bases from V and 4 from J, leaving 20 bases between them. CDR3 DNA: TGTGCCAGCACCGAGTTTGGGGGGGGCTCGAATCAGCCCCAGCATTTT. It encodes CASTEFGGGSNQPQHF.

CDR3 region: CASSRNRGGEKLFF. DNA for the CDR3: TGCGCCAGCAGCCGAAACAGGGGAGGCGAAAAACTGTTTTTT. The chain links TRBV5-1 to TRBJ1-4, with 7 bases aligning to TRBD1. Germline V gene data show CDR1 as SGHRS and CDR2 as YFSETQ. This CDR3 comprises 14 residues. V gave up 4 bases and J gave up 8 bases; unmatched junction bases: 8. Drawing the rest from reference TRBV5-1 and TRBJ1-4, the complete variable domain is KAGVTQTPRYLIKTRGQQVTLSCSPISGHRSVSWYQQTPGQGLQFLFEYFSETQRNKGNFPGRFSGRQFSNSRSEMNVSTLELGDSALYLCASSRNRGGEKLFFGSGTQLSVL.